Listed below are T cell receptor beta chains from one sample, sequenced in a study of cytomegalovirus exposure and HLA in healthy donors. The method was immunoSEQ multiplex PCR; TCRdb's version includes in-frame clones alone and lacks a portion of them. Seen here are 150,000 to 250,000 clones, about 81% observed once, and the top ten hold around 1.2%. Sequenced: PBMCs. The receptors here all came from a woman aged 30 to 39 in good health and CMV-seronegative. The CDR3 runs from the conserved cysteine through the conserved F or W. Each record gives: clone size, V gene, J gene, D gene, CDR3 protein, CDR3 DNA. A D gene is named only where the DNA matches it firmly. Size is omitted from some rows. Given values are once, few, many or a class for expanded clones.

clone_size: -
v_call: TRBV19
j_call: TRBJ1-2
d_call: -
cdr3_aa: CASSMGQLYGYTF
cdr3_nt: TGTGCCAGTAGTATGGGGCAGCTATATGGCTACACCTTC

clone_size: -
v_call: TRBV4-1
j_call: TRBJ2-7
d_call: TRBD2
cdr3_aa: CASSQSVGRLAGVYPYEQYF
cdr3_nt: TGCGCCAGCAGCCAATCGGTAGGGAGACTAGCGGGAGTTTATCCGTACGAGCAGTACTTC

clone_size: many
v_call: TRBV10-3
j_call: TRBJ2-7
d_call: TRBD1
cdr3_aa: CAISRDRGIEQYF
cdr3_nt: TGTGCCATCAGCCGGGACAGGGGGATAGAGCAGTACTTC

clone_size: -
v_call: TRBV11-2
j_call: TRBJ2-3
d_call: TRBD2
cdr3_aa: CASSTRTSGGDTQYF
cdr3_nt: TGTGCCAGCAGCACCCGGACTAGCGGGGGAGATACGCAGTATTTT

clone_size: -
v_call: TRBV7-2
j_call: TRBJ2-7
d_call: -
cdr3_aa: CASSQSGTDPYEQYF
cdr3_nt: TGTGCCAGCAGCCAATCCGGGACTGACCCCTACGAGCAGTACTTC

clone_size: once
v_call: TRBV27
j_call: TRBJ1-1
d_call: TRBD1
cdr3_aa: CASSLYYLGTGGDTEAFF
cdr3_nt: TGTGCCAGCAGTTTGTATTATTTGGGGACAGGGGGTGACACTGAAGCTTTCTTT

clone_size: -
v_call: TRBV18
j_call: TRBJ1-1
d_call: -
cdr3_aa: CASSPPSGAPNTEAFF
cdr3_nt: TGTGCCAGCTCACCACCCAGCGGGGCGCCGAACACTGAAGCTTTCTTT

clone_size: -
v_call: TRBV11-2
j_call: TRBJ2-5
d_call: -
cdr3_aa: CASSLATGTGETQYF
cdr3_nt: TGTGCCAGCAGCTTAGCTACAGGGACGGGTGAGACCCAGTACTTC

clone_size: -
v_call: TRBV28
j_call: TRBJ2-7
d_call: TRBD1
cdr3_aa: CASSFWTGRIYEQYF
cdr3_nt: TGTGCCAGCAGTTTCTGGACAGGGAGGATCTACGAGCAGTACTTC

clone_size: many
v_call: TRBV7-9
j_call: TRBJ1-1
d_call: -
cdr3_aa: CASSDAGRGGGTEAFF
cdr3_nt: TGTGCCAGCAGCGATGCGGGGCGGGGCGGTGGCACTGAAGCTTTCTTT

clone_size: -
v_call: TRBV11-1
j_call: TRBJ1-2
d_call: TRBD1
cdr3_aa: CASSSEQGARVYGYTF
cdr3_nt: TGTGCCAGCAGCTCCGAACAGGGGGCAAGAGTCTATGGCTACACCTTC